One sample yielded the 6 T cell receptor beta chains listed below, sequenced in a study of cytomegalovirus exposure and HLA in healthy donors. Produced via immunoSEQ multiplex PCR; TCRdb's table is partial and in-frame only. The sample holds some 200,000 clones, 80% to 85% seen once. Specimen: PBMCs. All receptors come from a woman aged 18-29 years in good health and CMV-seropositive.

The V gene is TRBV2, the J gene TRBJ1-2; D is possibly TRBD1 (5 bases). This CDR3 is built from 14 residues. CDR1 and CDR2 (germline): SNHLY, FYNNEI. Between the trimmed V and J ends, which lost 6 bases and 4 bases, there was a span of 15 bases. The CDR3 protein is CASRLIGGGYGYTF. The CDR3 nucleotides are TGTGCCAGCAGGCTGATTGGGGGGGGCTATGGCTACACCTTC. Complete variable domain (other parts from reference TRBV2 and TRBJ1-2): EPEVTQTPSHQVTQMGQEVILRCVPISNHLYFYWYRQILGQKVEFLVSFYNNEISEKSEIFDDQFSVERPDGSNFTLKIRSTKLEDSAMYFCASRLIGGGYGYTFGSGTRLTVV.

The chain combines TRBV6-5 with TRBJ2-3; unclear D gene. The CDR3 contains 15 residues. Trimming pared 2 bases from V and 1 base from J, leaving 10 bases between. Germline values: CDR1 MNHEY, CDR2 SVGAGI. The CDR3 protein is CASSYTLDGTDTQYF. The CDR3 DNA reads as TGTGCCAGCAGTTACACCCTAGACGGCACAGATACGCAGTATTTT.

This clone has a single count. The genes are TRBV27 and TRBJ2-1; D possibly corresponds to TRBD2 (5 bases). V lost 1 base and J lost 5, with 12 bases in between. Germline CDR1 reads MNHEY; CDR2 reads SMNVEV (reference sequence). The CDR3 is made up of 15 amino acids. CDR3 loop: CASSLYVGVDNEQFF. The CDR3 DNA is TGTGCCAGCAGTTTATATGTCGGGGTAGACAATGAGCAGTTCTTC.

This chain links TRBV5-5 with TRBJ1-1, with D unresolved. V shed 1 base and J shed 2 bases, with 6 bases lying between them. The CDR3 spans 13 residues. In germline, CDR1 is SGHKS, CDR2 YYEKEE (reference sequence). This chain's CDR3 is CASSLWHNTEAFF. Written as DNA, the CDR3 is TGTGCCAGCAGCTTGTGGCACAACACTGAAGCTTTCTTT.

This clone appeared once. J is TRBJ2-7 and V is TRBV27; 8 nucleotides match TRBD1. This CDR3 comprises 15 residues. J gave up 3 bases and V 3 bases, and 7 bases lay outside the gene matches. Germline lookup yields CDR1 MNHEY and CDR2 SMNVEV (reference sequence). CDR3: CASSLSGTGFYEQYF. The CDR3, as DNA: TGTGCCAGCAGTTTGTCTGGGACAGGTTTCTACGAGCAGTACTTC.

The chain links TRBV4-2 to TRBJ2-7; 7 bases line up with TRBD1. Germline CDR1 is LGHNA and CDR2 is YNFKEQ. V lost 2 bases to trimming and J lost 5 bases; unmatched junction nucleotides: 9. CDR3 length: 15 amino acids. CDR3 region: CASSQTSDRFHEQYF. CDR3 sequence (DNA): TGTGCCAGCAGCCAAACCTCGGACAGGTTCCACGAGCAGTACTTC.